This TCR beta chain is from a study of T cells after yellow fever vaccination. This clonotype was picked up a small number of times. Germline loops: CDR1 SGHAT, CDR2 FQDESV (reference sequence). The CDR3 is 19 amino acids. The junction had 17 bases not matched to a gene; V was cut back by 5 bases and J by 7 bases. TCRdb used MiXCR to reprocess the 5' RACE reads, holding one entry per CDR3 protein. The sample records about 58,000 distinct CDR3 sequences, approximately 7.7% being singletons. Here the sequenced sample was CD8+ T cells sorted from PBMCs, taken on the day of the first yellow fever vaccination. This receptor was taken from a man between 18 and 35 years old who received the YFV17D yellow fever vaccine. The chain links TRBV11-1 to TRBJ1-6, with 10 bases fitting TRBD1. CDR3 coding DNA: TGTGCCAGCAGCCCACCCCACGGGACAGGGGAAGGGGGCAATTCACCCCTCCACTTT. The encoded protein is CASSPPHGTGEGGNSPLHF. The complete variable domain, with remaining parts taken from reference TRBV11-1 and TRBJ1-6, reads EAEVAQSPRYKITEKSQAVAFWCDPISGHATLYWYRQILGQGPELLVQFQDESVVDDSQLPKDRFSAERLKGVDSTLKIQPAELGDSAMYLCASSPPHGTGEGGNSPLHFGNGTRLTVT.